One and the same sample provided the 23 T cell receptor beta chains below, sequenced in a study of regulatory T cells in long-lasting Graves disease. HTBI primers from iRepertoire and Arm-PCR of CDR3 regions yielded the TCR beta libraries. TCRdb recomputed calls from the multiplex PCR reads with MiXCR, one row per CDR3 protein. The sample records 500,000 or so distinct CDR3 sequences, 15% to 20% being singletons. Time point described: newly diagnosed GD, antithyroid drugs for less than 3 months. The TCR library was made from RNA that had been extracted from PBMCs in TRIzol. This sample was shared with a second study, whose subject was T cells in Graves' hyperthyroidism and ophthalmopathy.

The sequences come from peripheral blood mononuclear cells (PBMCs), collected at new diagnosis, from a patient treated with antithyroid drugs. The origin of the receptors is a man in his forties or fifties with Graves disease.

This clonotype was observed many times. CDR3 in DNA: TGCAGTGTTGTTAACCGTCGGCTAACTGCTTTTAGCGGCTACAATGAGCAGTTCTTC. As protein: CSVVNRRLTAFSGYNEQFF. The chain employs TRBV20-1 and TRBJ2-1, with TRBD2 as a possible D gene (6 bases). CDR3 length: 19 residues. Germline CDR1 is DFQATT and CDR2 is SNEGSKA (reference sequence). V was shortened by 7 bases and J by 3 bases, with 31 bases between the two germline ends.

This clonotype occurred many times. V usage is TRBV12-3 or TRBV12-4 and J usage is TRBJ2-3; D unresolved. V shed 2 bases and J shed 0 bases, with 21 bases lying between them. The CDR3 sequence is 19 residues long. The CDR3 here is CASSLSYAGRTTSTDTQYF. CDR3 DNA: TGTGCCAGCAGTTTATCGTACGCAGGAAGAACAACTAGCACAGATACGCAGTATTTT.

J is TRBJ1-6 and V is TRBV30; D is unclear. The germline V gene encodes CDR1 GTSNPN and CDR2 SVGIG (reference sequence). The V end lost 2 bases, the J end lost 8 bases, and 10 bases lay between the germline ends. This CDR3 region has 13 residues. The CDR3 loop is CAWSNGIDSPLHF. Here the CDR3 DNA reads TGTGCCTGGAGTAATGGGATTGATTCACCCCTCCACTTT.

The gene calls are TRBV20-1 and TRBJ1-2, with TRBD1 identical over 8 bases. Germline assignment: CDR1 DFQATT and CDR2 SNEGSKA (reference sequence). Trimming took 5 bases from V and 4 from J; bases not matched to a gene: 12. CDR3 length: 15 amino acids. CDR3 amino acids: CSASDRAFSIYGYTF. The CDR3 coding sequence is TGCAGTGCTTCGGACAGGGCGTTTTCCATCTATGGCTACACCTTC.

This clonotype was observed a handful of times. The rearrangement uses TRBV28 and TRBJ2-7, with 7 bases identical to TRBD1. Germline trimming cut 4 bases from V and 1 base from J; bases unmatched to any gene: 7. Germline loops: CDR1 MDHEN, CDR2 SYDVKM. The CDR3 totals 15 residues. The CDR3 sequence is CASSSPQQGSYEQYF. CDR3 in DNA: TGTGCCAGCAGTTCCCCCCAACAGGGGTCCTACGAGCAGTACTTC.

This clonotype was recorded many times. The gene calls are TRBV28 and TRBJ2-1; 9 nucleotides agree with TRBD2. The CDR3 runs to 19 residues. With 5 bases clipped from V and 6 bases from J, the junction kept 20 bases outside the gene matches. Per germline, CDR1 MDHEN and CDR2 SYDVKM. Here the CDR3 reads CASSPFNPSGRTSGNEQFF. The CDR3 DNA sequence: TGTGCCAGCAGTCCCTTCAATCCCAGCGGGAGGACCTCCGGCAATGAGCAGTTCTTC.

The V gene is TRBV2, the J gene TRBJ1-1, with D hard to call. The V gene lost 5 bases and the J gene lost 9 bases, with 16 bases spanning the gap. From germline, CDR1 is SNHLY and CDR2 FYNNEI. There are 13 residues in the CDR3. The CDR3 is CASSISTSLKAFF. The CDR3, as DNA: TGTGCCAGCAGTATCTCGACATCCCTCAAAGCTTTCTTT.

This clonotype was seen ten or more times. The chain links TRBV20-1 to TRBJ2-1, with D perhaps matching TRBD1 (7 bases). The CDR3 runs 14 residues. Trimming left V 3 bases short and J 3 bases short, with 12 bases between. Germline V gene lookup returns CDR1 DFQATT and CDR2 SNEGSKA (reference sequence). The CDR3: CSARRGTVYNEQFF. CDR3 in DNA: TGCAGTGCTAGGCGCGGGACAGTCTACAATGAGCAGTTCTTC.

This clonotype occurred many times. V usage is TRBV28 and J usage is TRBJ2-7; 12 bases are a match to TRBD2. Germline loops: CDR1 MDHEN, CDR2 SYDVKM. The trim removed 4 bases at V and 3 bases at J, leaving 13 bases unmatched. The CDR3 loop spans 18 amino acids. The CDR3 is CASSSYNETSGRIYEQYF. The CDR3 DNA sequence: TGTGCCAGCAGTTCCTACAACGAAACTAGCGGGAGGATCTACGAGCAGTACTTC. Full variable domain (rest looked up from reference TRBV28 and TRBJ2-7): DVKVTQSSRYLVKRTGEKVFLECVQDMDHENMFWYRQDPGLGLRLIYFSYDVKMKEKGDIPEGYSVSREKKERFSLILESASTNQTSMYLCASSSYNETSGRIYEQYFGPGTRLTVT.

This clonotype turned up a few times. The chain employs TRBV10-3 and TRBJ2-3; D may be TRBD2 (5 bases). The CDR3 consists of 14 residues. The germline CDR1 and CDR2 sequences are ENHRY and SYGVKD. The germline V and J ends were trimmed by 6 bases and 6 bases, with 16 bases remaining between them. The CDR3 is CAIRPSEEADTQYF. The CDR3 DNA reads TGTGCCATCAGACCTAGTGAGGAGGCGGATACGCAGTATTTT.

This clonotype was seen at least ten times. The chain joins TRBV6-1 to TRBJ2-1; 15 bases line up with TRBD2. The CDR3 contains 16 residues. CDR1 and CDR2 from the germline V gene are MNHNS and SASEGT. V was clipped by 8 bases and J by 0 bases; unmatched bases: 2. The CDR3 nucleotides are TGTGCCAGCGGGACTAGCGGGAGGAGCTCCTACAATGAGCAGTTCTTC. Its protein product is CASGTSGRSSYNEQFF.

The sample holds many counts of this clonotype. The chain links TRBV11-3 to TRBJ2-7; weak D call: TRBD2 (6 bases). V lost 5 bases and J lost 0, with 14 bases in between. Looked up from germline, CDR1 is SGHNT and CDR2 is YENEEA. The CDR3 totals 15 residues. The CDR3: CASSPMGRFSYEQYF. The DNA for the CDR3 is TGTGCCAGCAGCCCAATGGGGAGGTTCTCCTACGAGCAGTACTTC. Drawing the rest from reference TRBV11-3 and TRBJ2-7, the complete variable domain is EAGVVQSPRYKIIEKKQPVAFWCNPISGHNTLYWYLQNLGQGPELLIRYENEEAVDDSQLPKDRFSAERLKGVDSTLKIQPAELGDSAVYLCASSPMGRFSYEQYFGPGTRLTVT.

This chain uses TRBV19 with TRBJ1-1; perhaps TRBD1 as D (5 bases). CDR3 length: 14 amino acids. Germline assignment: CDR1 LNHDA and CDR2 SQIVND (reference sequence). V lost 3 bases, J lost 6 bases, and 14 bases lay in between. Written as DNA, the CDR3 is TGTGCCAGTAGTATTCAGGCGGGGGAGGCTGAAGCTTTCTTT. Translated: CASSIQAGEAEAFF.

The rearrangement links TRBV6-1 to TRBJ2-3, with D unresolved. Between the trimmed V and J ends, which lost 6 bases and 2 bases, there was a span of 9 bases. The CDR3 has 13 residues. Per germline, CDR1 MNHNS and CDR2 SASEGT. DNA for the CDR3: TGTGCCAGCAGAGGATCATACACAGATACGCAGTATTTT. Protein sequence: CASRGSYTDTQYF.

V usage is TRBV6-1 and J usage is TRBJ2-6; a possible D gene is TRBD1 (5 bases). V lost 6 bases and J lost 4, with 25 bases in between. Germline CDR1 and CDR2: MNHNS and SASEGT. The CDR3 totals 19 residues. The DNA of the CDR3 is TGTGCCAGCAGCGAGACCCGGACACTGGGTTTGGGAGGGGCCAACGTCCTGACTTTC. Translating gives CASSETRTLGLGGANVLTF.

In this sample, this clonotype turned up a few times. At one end the junction does not follow the germline gene, possibly because of a read error. CDR3 loop: CASRTLNAEAFF. Written as DNA, the CDR3 is TGTGCCAGCCGGACCCTGAACGCTGAAGCTTTCTTT. The chain joins TRBV19 to TRBJ1-1; D gene unclear. The CDR3 runs to 12 residues. The V gene's germline CDR1 is LNHDA and CDR2 SQIVND (reference sequence).

A single count supports this clonotype. A much larger clone differs from this one at a single base, so this may be a read error. The rearrangement links TRBV15 to TRBJ2-5, with a tentative D call TRBD2 (5 bases). The CDR3 has 13 residues. Germline V gives CDR1 LNHNV, CDR2 YYDKDF (reference sequence). CDR3 amino acids: CATSVGIQGTQYF. The CDR3, as DNA: TGTGCCACCAGCGTCGGGATCCAAGGGACCCAGTACTTC.

This clonotype came up many times. The chain carries TRBV2 and TRBJ2-2; D perhaps matches TRBD2 (5 bases). The germline V gene has CDR1 SNHLY and CDR2 FYNNEI. This CDR3 is built from 14 residues. The V gene lost 2 bases and the J gene lost 7 bases, with 11 bases spanning the gap. The CDR3 loop is CASSEFTAGGELFF. In DNA, the CDR3 is TGTGCCAGCAGTGAATTTACTGCGGGCGGGGAGCTGTTTTTT.

There are many counts of this clonotype. This rearrangement joins TRBV3-1 to TRBJ1-1, with no clear D. CDR1 and CDR2 (germline): LGHDT, YNNKEL (reference sequence). There are 15 residues in the CDR3. Trimming left V 3 bases short and J 5 bases short, with 16 bases between. CDR3: CASSQGGLKTTEAFF. In nucleotides, the CDR3 is TGTGCCAGCAGCCAGGGTGGACTAAAGACGACTGAAGCTTTCTTT.

This clonotype was counted at least ten times. The V gene is TRBV6-1, the J gene TRBJ2-2; 7 nucleotides agree with TRBD1. The V and J ends lost 5 bases and 2 bases, in that order; junction bases with no gene match: 8. This CDR3 comprises 16 residues. The V gene's germline CDR1 is MNHNS and CDR2 SASEGT. The CDR3 region is CASSPTGTANTGELFF. The CDR3 region has the DNA TGTGCCAGCAGTCCGACCGGGACAGCTAACACCGGGGAGCTGTTTTTT.

In its sample, this clonotype was seen a few times. This chain links TRBV5-1 with TRBJ2-5, with D possibly being TRBD1 (6 bases). The CDR3 has 16 amino acids. CDR1 is SGHRS, CDR2 YFSETQ, per germline. Trimming took off 1 base at V and 2 bases at J, with 15 bases between the two ends. In DNA, the CDR3 is TGCGCCAGCAGCTTGACGAGACAGGCCAGACAAGAGACCCAGTACTTC. Translation gives CASSLTRQARQETQYF.

This clonotype was recorded many times. The CDR3 bases are TGTGCCAGCAGGCGTTCAGGGGAGACAGATACGCAGTATTTT. Its translation is CASRRSGETDTQYF. The chain uses TRBV5-6 and TRBJ2-3, with a tentative D call TRBD1 (6 bases). Germline V lookup: CDR1 SGHDT, CDR2 YYEEEE. There are 14 residues in the CDR3. Trimming shortened V by 5 bases and J by 3 bases, and 13 bases separated the two germline ends.

The chain has TRBV5-1 and TRBJ2-4, with D hard to call. Germline CDR1 and CDR2: SGHRS and YFSETQ. The CDR3 loop spans 12 amino acids. V lost 7 bases to trimming and J lost 13 bases, with 18 bases between them. The CDR3 is CASGSSYNEQYF. The CDR3 DNA reads as TGCGCCAGCGGTAGCTCCTACAATGAGCAGTACTTC.